The T cell receptor beta chain described here comes from a study of T cell clones after liver transplantation. The wider study: Patients counted as tolerant after at least one year off all immunosuppression, enzymes not exceeding twice normal. Samples came pre-transplant, pre-randomization before withdrawal, and post-randomization after withdrawal ended.

General observations from the study: Circulating graft-donor-reactive CD4 TCRbeta sequences fell significantly post-transplant in most of the 8 subjects. A larger donor-reactive than third-party decline suggested partial antigen-specific deletion.

Repertoires were generated with immunoSEQ multiplex PCR, while TCRdb's copy carries only in-frame clones and drops some. The table shows 31,000 or so clones, with around 94% occurring only once. As to this clone: What it binds is unknown.

Germline loops: CDR1 PRHDT, CDR2 FYEKMQ (reference sequence). With 5 bases removed from V and 0 bases from J, the gap between germline ends came to 11 bases. This CDR3 has 14 residues. The sequence was obtained from a human patient who received a liver transplant. The T cells may partly be graft donor cells. Source: CD8+ T cells from blood, taken 12 months after liver transplant. The gene calls are TRBV13 and TRBJ2-7, with D possibly matching TRBD1 (6 bases). The CDR3 bases are TGTGCCAGCAGCCACCGGGACAACTCCTACGAGCAGTACTTC. It yields the protein CASSHRDNSYEQYF.